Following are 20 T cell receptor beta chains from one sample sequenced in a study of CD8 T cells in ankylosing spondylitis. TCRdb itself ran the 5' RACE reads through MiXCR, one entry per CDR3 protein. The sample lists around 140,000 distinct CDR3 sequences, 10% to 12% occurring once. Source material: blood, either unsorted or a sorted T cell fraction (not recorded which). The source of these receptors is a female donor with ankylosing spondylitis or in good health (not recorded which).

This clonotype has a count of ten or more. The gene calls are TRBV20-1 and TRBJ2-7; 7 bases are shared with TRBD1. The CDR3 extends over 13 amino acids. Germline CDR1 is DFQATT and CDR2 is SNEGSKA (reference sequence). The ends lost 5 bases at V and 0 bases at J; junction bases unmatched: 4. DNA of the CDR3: TGCAGTGCTCCGAGGACAGGCTCCTACGAGCAGTACTTC. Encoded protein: CSAPRTGSYEQYF.

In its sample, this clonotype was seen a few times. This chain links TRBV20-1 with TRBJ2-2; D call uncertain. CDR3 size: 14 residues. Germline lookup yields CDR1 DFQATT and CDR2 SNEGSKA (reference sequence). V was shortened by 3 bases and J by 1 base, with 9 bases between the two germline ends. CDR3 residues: CSARMVGNTGELFF. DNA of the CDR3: TGCAGTGCTAGGATGGTCGGGAACACCGGGGAGCTGTTTTTT.

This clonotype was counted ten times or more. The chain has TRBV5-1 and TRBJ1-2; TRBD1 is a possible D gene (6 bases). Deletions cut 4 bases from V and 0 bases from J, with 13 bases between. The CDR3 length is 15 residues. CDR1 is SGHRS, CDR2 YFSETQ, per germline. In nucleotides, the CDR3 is TGCGCCAGCAGCACCGGACAGATCACTAACTATGGCTACACCTTC. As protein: CASSTGQITNYGYTF.

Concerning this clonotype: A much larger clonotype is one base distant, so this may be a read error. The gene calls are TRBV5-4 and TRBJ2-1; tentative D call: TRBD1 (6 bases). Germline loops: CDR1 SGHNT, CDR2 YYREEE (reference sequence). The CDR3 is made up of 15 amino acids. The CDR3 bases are TGTGCCAGCAGCGCCGACAGGTATCTCTACAATAAGCAGTTCTTC. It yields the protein CASSADRYLYNKQFF. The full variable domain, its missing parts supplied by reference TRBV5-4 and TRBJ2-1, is ETGVTQSPTHLIKTRGQQVTLRCSSQSGHNTVSWYQQALGQGPQFIFQYYREEENGRGNFPPRFSGLQFPNYSSELNVNALELDDSALYLCASSADRYLYNKQFFGPGTRLTVL.

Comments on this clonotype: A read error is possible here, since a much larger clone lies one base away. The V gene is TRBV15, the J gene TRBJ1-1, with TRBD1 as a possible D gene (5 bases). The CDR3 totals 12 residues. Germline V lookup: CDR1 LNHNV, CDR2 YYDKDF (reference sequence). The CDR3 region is CPTSRDNTEAFF. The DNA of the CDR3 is TGTCCCACCAGCAGGGATAACACTGAAGCTTTCTTT.

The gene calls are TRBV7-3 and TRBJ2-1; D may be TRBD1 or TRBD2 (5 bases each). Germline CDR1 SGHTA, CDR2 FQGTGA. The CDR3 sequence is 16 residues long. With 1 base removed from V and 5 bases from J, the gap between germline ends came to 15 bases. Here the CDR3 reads CASSLSPGTPNNEQFF. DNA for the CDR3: TGTGCCAGCAGCTTAAGTCCGGGGACCCCCAACAATGAGCAGTTCTTC.

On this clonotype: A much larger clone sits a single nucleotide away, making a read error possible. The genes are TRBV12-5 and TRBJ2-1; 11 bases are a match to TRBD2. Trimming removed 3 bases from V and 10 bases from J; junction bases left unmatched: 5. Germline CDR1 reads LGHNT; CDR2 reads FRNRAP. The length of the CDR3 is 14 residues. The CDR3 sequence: CASGFTSGGEEQFF. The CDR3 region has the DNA TGTGCTAGTGGTTTCACTAGCGGGGGAGAAGAGCAGTTCTTC.

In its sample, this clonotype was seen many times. Written as DNA, the CDR3 is TGTGCCAGCAGCTTAGGGCTAGCGAGCAATGAGCAGTTCTTC. Translation: CASSLGLASNEQFF. V and J are TRBV11-2 and TRBJ2-1, with a weak D call TRBD2 (6 bases). The CDR3 has 14 residues. Deletions cut 1 base from V and 6 bases from J, with 10 bases between. Germline V gene sequence: CDR1 SGHAT, CDR2 FQNNGV. Using reference TRBV11-2 and TRBJ2-1 for the parts outside the CDR3, the full variable domain is EAGVAQSPRYKIIEKRQSVAFWCNPISGHATLYWYQQILGQGPKLLIQFQNNGVVDDSQLPKDRFSAERLKGVDSTLKIQPAKLEDSAVYLCASSLGLASNEQFFGPGTRLTVL.

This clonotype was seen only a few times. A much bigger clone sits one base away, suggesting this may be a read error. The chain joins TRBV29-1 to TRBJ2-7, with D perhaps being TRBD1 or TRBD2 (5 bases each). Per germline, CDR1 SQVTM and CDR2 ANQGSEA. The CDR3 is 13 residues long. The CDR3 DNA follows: TGCAGCGTTGGTGTGACAGACCTGGGGGAGCAGTCCTTC. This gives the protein CSVGVTDLGEQSF.

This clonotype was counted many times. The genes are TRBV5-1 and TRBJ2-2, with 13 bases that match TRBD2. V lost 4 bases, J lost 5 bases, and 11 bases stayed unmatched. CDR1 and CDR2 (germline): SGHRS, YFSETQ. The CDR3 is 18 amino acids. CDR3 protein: CASSLTSGRAMRTGELFF. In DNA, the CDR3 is TGCGCCAGCAGCCTCACTAGCGGGAGGGCGATGAGAACCGGGGAGCTGTTTTTT.

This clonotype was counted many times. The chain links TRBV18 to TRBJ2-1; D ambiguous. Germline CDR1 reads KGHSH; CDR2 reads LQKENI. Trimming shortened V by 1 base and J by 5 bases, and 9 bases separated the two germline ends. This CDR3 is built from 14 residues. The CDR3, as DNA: TGTGCCAGCTCACCACGTTCGCGGAACAATGAGCAGTTCTTC. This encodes CASSPRSRNNEQFF.

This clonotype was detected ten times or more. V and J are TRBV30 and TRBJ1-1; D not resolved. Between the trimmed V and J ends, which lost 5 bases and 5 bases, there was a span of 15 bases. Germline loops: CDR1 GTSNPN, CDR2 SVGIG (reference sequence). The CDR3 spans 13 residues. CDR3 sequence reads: CAWSSDRGTEAFF. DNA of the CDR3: TGTGCCTGGTCGTCGGACCGGGGAACTGAAGCTTTCTTT. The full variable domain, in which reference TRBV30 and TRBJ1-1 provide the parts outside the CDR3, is SQTIHQWPATLVQPVGSPLSLECTVEGTSNPNLYWYRQAAGRGLQLLFYSVGIGQISSEVPQNLSASRPQDRQFILSSKKLLLSDSGFYLCAWSSDRGTEAFFGQGTRLTVV.

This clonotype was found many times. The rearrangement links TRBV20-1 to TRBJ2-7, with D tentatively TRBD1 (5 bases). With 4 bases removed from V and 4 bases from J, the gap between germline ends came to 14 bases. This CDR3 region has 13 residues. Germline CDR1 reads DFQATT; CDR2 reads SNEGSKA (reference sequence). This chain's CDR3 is CSATGRVLYEQYF. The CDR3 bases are TGCAGTGCTACAGGGCGCGTTTTGTACGAGCAGTACTTC.

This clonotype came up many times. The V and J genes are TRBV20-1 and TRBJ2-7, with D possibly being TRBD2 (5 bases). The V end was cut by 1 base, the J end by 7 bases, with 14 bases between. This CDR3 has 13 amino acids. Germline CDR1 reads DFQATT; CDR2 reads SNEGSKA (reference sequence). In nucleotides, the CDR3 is TGCAGTGCTAGAGGATTCTGGAGGAGTGAGCAGTACTTC. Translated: CSARGFWRSEQYF.

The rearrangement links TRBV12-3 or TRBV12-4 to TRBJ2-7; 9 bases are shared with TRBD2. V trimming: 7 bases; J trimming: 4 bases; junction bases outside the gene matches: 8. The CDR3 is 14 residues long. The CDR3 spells CASTKGSGGYEQYF. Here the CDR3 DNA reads TGTGCCAGCACCAAGGGGAGCGGGGGGTACGAGCAGTACTTC.

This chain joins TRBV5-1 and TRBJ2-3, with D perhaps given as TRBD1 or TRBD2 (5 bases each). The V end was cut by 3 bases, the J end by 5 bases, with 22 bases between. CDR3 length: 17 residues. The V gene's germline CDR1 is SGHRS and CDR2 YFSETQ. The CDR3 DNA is TGCGCCAGCAGCTACGGGACGGCTAACCTTGGGGGAGATACGCAGTATTTT. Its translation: CASSYGTANLGGDTQYF.

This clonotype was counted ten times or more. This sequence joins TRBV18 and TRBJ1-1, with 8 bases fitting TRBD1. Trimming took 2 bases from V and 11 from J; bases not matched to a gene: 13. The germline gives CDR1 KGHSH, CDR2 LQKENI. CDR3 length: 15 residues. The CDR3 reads CASSPSGTGGSWAFF. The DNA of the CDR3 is TGTGCCAGCTCACCATCCGGGACAGGCGGATCTTGGGCTTTCTTT. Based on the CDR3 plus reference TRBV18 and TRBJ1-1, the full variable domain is NAGVMQNPRHLVRRRGQEARLRCSPMKGHSHVYWYRQLPEEGLKFMVYLQKENIIDESGMPKERFSAEFPKEGPSILRIQQVVRGDSAAYFCASSPSGTGGSWAFFGQGTRLTVV.

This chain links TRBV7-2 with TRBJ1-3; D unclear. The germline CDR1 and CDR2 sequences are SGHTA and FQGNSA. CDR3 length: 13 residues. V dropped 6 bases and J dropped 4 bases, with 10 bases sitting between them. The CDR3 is CASSWGAGNTIYF. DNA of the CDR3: TGTGCCAGCAGTTGGGGAGCAGGAAACACCATATATTTT.

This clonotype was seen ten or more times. DNA for the CDR3: TGCAGCCGAACCCGGGACAGGGAGAACACTGAAGCTTTCTTT. Residues: CSRTRDRENTEAFF. The chain combines TRBV29-1 with TRBJ1-1; 9 bases agree with TRBD1. The CDR3 runs to 14 residues. Germline V CDR1 and CDR2: SQVTM, ANQGSEA. J gave up 1 base and V 8 bases, and 8 bases lay outside the gene matches. The whole variable domain, remainder taken from reference TRBV29-1 and TRBJ1-1, is SAVISQKPSRDICQRGTSLTIQCQVDSQVTMMFWYRQQPGQSLTLIATANQGSEATYESGFVIDKFPISRPNLTFSTLTVSNMSPEDSSIYLCSRTRDRENTEAFFGQGTRLTVV.

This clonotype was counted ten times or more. The CDR3 loop reads CATSDPLLRETQYF. The CDR3 DNA follows: TGTGCCACCAGTGACCCCCTCCTTCGCGAGACCCAGTACTTC. The rearrangement joins TRBV24-1 to TRBJ2-5; the D is unclear. CDR1 and CDR2 from the germline V gene are KGHDR and SFDVKD. CDR3 length: 14 residues. V lost 4 bases, J lost 5 bases, and 13 bases lay in between.